The present T cell receptor (beta chain) was sequenced within a study of blood T cell repertoires in COVID-19. At the level of the study: Spain, Italy and the United States supplied samples that represented acute and convalescent COVID-19.

Between the trimmed V and J ends, which lost 4 bases and 3 bases, there was a span of 13 bases. The CDR3 is made up of 15 amino acids. Per the germline V gene, CDR1 is LGHNA and CDR2 is YSLEER. In the study's own analysis: Researchers report that nucleated cell counts were estimated from reference gene primer amplification. Clones were read by immunoSEQ multiplex PCR, and TCRdb kept only the in-frame ones, dropping some. That table furnishes V, J and clone size, whereas the DNA furnished D and trimming. The table shows about 160,000 clones, with over 80% occurring only once. This chain uses TRBV4-3 with TRBJ2-1, with D possibly TRBD2 on 5 matching bases. The material sequenced was peripheral blood. This sequence was found in a woman at least 80 years old with active or convalescent COVID-19. DNA for the CDR3: TGCGCCAGCAGCCGCCCCGAGGGCAGCTACAATGAGCAGTTCTTC. It yields the protein CASSRPEGSYNEQFF.